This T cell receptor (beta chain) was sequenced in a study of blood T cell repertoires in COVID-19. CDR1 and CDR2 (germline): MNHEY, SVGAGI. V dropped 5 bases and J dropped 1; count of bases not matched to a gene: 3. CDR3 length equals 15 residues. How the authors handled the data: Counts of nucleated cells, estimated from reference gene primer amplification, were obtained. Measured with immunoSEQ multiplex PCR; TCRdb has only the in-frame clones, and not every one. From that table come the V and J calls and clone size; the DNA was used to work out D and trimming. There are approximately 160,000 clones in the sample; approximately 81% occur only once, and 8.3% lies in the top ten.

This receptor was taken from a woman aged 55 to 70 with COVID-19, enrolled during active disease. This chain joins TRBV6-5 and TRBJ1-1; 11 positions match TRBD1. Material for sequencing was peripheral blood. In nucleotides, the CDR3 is TGTGCCAGCAGTACCGGGACAGGGGGGAACACTGAAGCTTTCTTT. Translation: CASSTGTGGNTEAFF.